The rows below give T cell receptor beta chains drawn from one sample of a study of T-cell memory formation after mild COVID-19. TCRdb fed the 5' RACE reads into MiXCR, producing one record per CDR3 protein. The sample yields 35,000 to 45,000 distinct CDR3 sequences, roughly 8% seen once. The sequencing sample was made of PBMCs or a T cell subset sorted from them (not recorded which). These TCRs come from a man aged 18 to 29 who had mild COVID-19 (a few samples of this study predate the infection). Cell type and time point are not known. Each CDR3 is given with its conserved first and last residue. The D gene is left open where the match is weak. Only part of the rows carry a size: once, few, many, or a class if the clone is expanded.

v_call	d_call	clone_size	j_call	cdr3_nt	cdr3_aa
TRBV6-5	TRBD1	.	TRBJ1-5	TGTGCCAGCAGTCTAACAGGGGAGGATCAGCCCCAGCATTTT	CASSLTGEDQPQHF
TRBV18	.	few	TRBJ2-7	TGTGCCAGCTCACCAGGGTCGGAAGAGCAGTACTTC	CASSPGSEEQYF
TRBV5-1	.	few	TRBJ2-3	TGCGCCAGCAGCTTGGCGGTCTCAGATACGCAGTATTTT	CASSLAVSDTQYF
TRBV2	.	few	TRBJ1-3	TGTGCCAGCAGTGAATCGGGGGGCTCTGGAAACACCATATATTTT	CASSESGGSGNTIYF
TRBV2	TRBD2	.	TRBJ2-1	TGTGCCAGCAGTGACCAGCGGGGCCCCTACAATGAGCAGTTCTTC	CASSDQRGPYNEQFF
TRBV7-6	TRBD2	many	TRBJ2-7	TGTGCCAGCAGCTTAGGGTCTAGCGGGGGGGCCGTACAGGTCTACGAGCAGTACTTC	CASSLGSSGGAVQVYEQYF
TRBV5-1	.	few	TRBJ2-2	TGCGCCAGCAGCTTCGCCGGCGGGGAGCTGTTTTTT	CASSFAGGELFF
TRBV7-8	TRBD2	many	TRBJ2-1	TGTGCCAGCAGGACTAGCGGGAACAATGAGCAGTTCTTC	CASRTSGNNEQFF
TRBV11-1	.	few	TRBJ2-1	TGTGCCAGCAGCGTCAGGGGAGATGAGCAGTTCTTC	CASSVRGDEQFF
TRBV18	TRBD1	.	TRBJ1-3	TGTGCCAGCTCACCCCCCGGGACAGGGGGCTTTTCTCCTGGAAACACCATATATTTT	CASSPPGTGGFSPGNTIYF
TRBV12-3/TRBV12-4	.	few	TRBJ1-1	TGTGCCAGCAGTTGGGACCCGAGCACTGAAGCTTTCTTT	CASSWDPSTEAFF
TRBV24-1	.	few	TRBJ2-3	TGTGCCACCAGTGCAGGAACAGGGTTGGATACGCAGTATTTT	CATSAGTGLDTQYF
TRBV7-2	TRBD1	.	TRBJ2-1	TGTGCCAGCAGCATCGAACGGACAGGGAGGATGTTCTTC	CASSIERTGRMFF
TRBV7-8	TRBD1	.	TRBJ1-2	TGTGCCAGCAGCTGGGACAGGTACCCTGGCTATGGCTACACCTTC	CASSWDRYPGYGYTF
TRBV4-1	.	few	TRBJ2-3	TGCGCCAGCAGCCCTTTTGGAGGGGCTAGCACAGATACGCAGTATTTT	CASSPFGGASTDTQYF
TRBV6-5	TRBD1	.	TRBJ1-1	TGTGCCAGCAGTCCACAGGGGTTTGGGAGGCACACTGAAGCTTTCTTT	CASSPQGFGRHTEAFF
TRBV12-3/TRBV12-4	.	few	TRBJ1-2	TGTGCCAGCAGCAGTCGGGGGGCGCATAACTATGGCTACACCTTC	CASSSRGAHNYGYTF
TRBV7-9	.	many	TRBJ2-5	TGTGCCAGCAGCTTACTTCTCCGGAAGGGTGAGACCCAGTACTTC	CASSLLLRKGETQYF
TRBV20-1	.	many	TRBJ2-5	TGCAGTGCTCGGGTCTCGGCAATAGGGACCCAGTACTTC	CSARVSAIGTQYF
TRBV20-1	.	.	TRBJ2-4	TGCAGTGCTCGACTGCCGACCAAAAACATTCAGTACTTC	CSARLPTKNIQYF
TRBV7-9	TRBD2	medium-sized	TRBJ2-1	TGTGCCAGCAGCGGGAGGGGCAATGAGCAGTTCTTC	CASSGRGNEQFF
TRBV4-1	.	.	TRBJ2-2	TGCGCCAGCAGCCAAGATCTGGAGTACACCGGGGAGCTGTTTTTT	CASSQDLEYTGELFF
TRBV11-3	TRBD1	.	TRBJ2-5	TGTGCCAGCAGTGGACAGGGGTCGCAAGAGACCCAGTACTTC	CASSGQGSQETQYF
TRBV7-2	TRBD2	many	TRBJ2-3	TGTGCCAGCAGCACGGGACTAGCGGTAGCAGATACGCAGTATTTT	CASSTGLAVADTQYF
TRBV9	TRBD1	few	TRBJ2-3	TGTGCCAGCAGCACCACTTTATCGACGCCGGGACAGGGATCAGATACGCAGTATTTT	CASSTTLSTPGQGSDTQYF
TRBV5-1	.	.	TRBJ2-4	TGCGCCAGCAGCCGATACTCGGGTGAAGGCATTCAGTACTTC	CASSRYSGEGIQYF
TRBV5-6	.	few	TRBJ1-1	TGTGCCAGCAGCCGGGGGCGCGAGACTGAAGCTTTCTTT	CASSRGRETEAFF